This passage covers 6 T cell receptor beta chains from one sample sequenced in a study of shared clonotypes between healthy human individuals. Generated by immunoSEQ multiplex PCR, the TCRdb table keeps only in-frame clones and is missing some. The table has about 2.4 million clones, roughly 92% seen once. Specimen: naive CD4+ T cells sorted from blood. Subset specified: CD45RA+ positively selected. All receptors derive from a man between 18 and 35 years old in good health.

The table lists this clone with a count of one. As DNA, the CDR3 is TGTGCCTGGAGTGAGTCTACGCTCACAGAGACCCAGTACTTC. Amino acid sequence: CAWSESTLTETQYF. V gene TRBV30 combines with J gene TRBJ2-5; D uncertain. The CDR3 extends over 14 amino acids. CDR1 GTSNPN and CDR2 SVGIG come from the germline V gene (reference sequence). Trimming took 1 base from V and 4 from J, leaving 13 bases between them. The full variable domain, with the rest looked up from reference TRBV30 and TRBJ2-5, is SQTIHQWPATLVQPVGSPLSLECTVEGTSNPNLYWYRQAAGRGLQLLFYSVGIGQISSEVPQNLSASRPQDRQFILSSKKLLLSDSGFYLCAWSESTLTETQYFGPGTRLLVL.

This chain joins TRBV5-1 and TRBJ1-1; D gene ambiguous. Deletions cut 1 base from V and 1 base from J, with 11 bases between. Germline V CDR1 and CDR2: SGHRS, YFSETQ. The CDR3 is 15 amino acids. The CDR3 protein is CASSLLSAGNTEAFF. The DNA of the CDR3 is TGCGCCAGCAGCTTGCTGTCGGCCGGGAACACTGAAGCTTTCTTT.

The chain carries TRBV7-2 and TRBJ2-4; 16 nucleotides agree with TRBD2. Germline CDR1 SGHTA, CDR2 FQGNSA. V shed 3 bases, J shed 5 bases, and the junction held 10 bases outside the gene matches. CDR3 length: 19 amino acids. The CDR3 DNA sequence: TGTGCCAGCAGCTTCTCCGGGACTAGCGGGAGGGTTAGTGAAAACATTCAGTACTTC. Amino acids: CASSFSGTSGRVSENIQYF.

The genes are TRBV5-1 and TRBJ2-1; 7 bases are a match to TRBD2. Trimming removed 1 base from V and 6 bases from J; junction bases left unmatched: 4. Germline lookup yields CDR1 SGHRS and CDR2 YFSETQ. This CDR3 region has 14 residues. CDR3 region: CASSLRSGGNEQFF. The CDR3 coding sequence is TGCGCCAGCAGCTTGAGATCGGGGGGCAATGAGCAGTTCTTC.

The rearrangement uses TRBV5-1 and TRBJ2-3; no reliable D call. V was pared by 1 base and J by 1 base, with 13 bases between. CDR3 size: 16 residues. Germline values: CDR1 SGHRS, CDR2 YFSETQ. The DNA for the CDR3 is TGCGCCAGCAGCTTGTTACCCAGCATAGGCACAGATACGCAGTATTTT. As protein: CASSLLPSIGTDTQYF.

The CDR3 DNA reads TGTGCCAGCAGGCTGGGACAGGGGGCCGCTGAAGCTTTCTTT. This encodes CASRLGQGAAEAFF. This chain links TRBV6-5 with TRBJ1-1; 12 bases align to TRBD1. Germline CDR1 reads MNHEY; CDR2 reads SVGAGI. V lost 6 bases, J lost 6 bases, and 5 bases stayed unmatched. The CDR3 loop spans 14 amino acids.